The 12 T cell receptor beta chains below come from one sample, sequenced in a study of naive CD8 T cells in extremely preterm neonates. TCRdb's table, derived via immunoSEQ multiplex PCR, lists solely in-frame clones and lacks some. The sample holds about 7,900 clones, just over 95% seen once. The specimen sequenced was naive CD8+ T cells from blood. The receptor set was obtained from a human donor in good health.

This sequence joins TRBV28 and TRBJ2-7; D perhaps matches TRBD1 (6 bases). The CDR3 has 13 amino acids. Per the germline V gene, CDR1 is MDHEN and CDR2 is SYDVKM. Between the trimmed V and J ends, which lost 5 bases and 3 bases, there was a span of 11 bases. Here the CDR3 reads CASSLYRVYEQYF. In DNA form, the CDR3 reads TGTGCCAGCAGTCTCTACAGGGTCTACGAGCAGTACTTC.

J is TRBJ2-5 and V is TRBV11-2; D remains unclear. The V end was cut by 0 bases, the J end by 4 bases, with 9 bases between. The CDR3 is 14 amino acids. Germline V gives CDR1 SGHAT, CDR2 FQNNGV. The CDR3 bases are TGTGCCAGCAGCTTAGAACTCCTAGTAGAGACCCAGTACTTC. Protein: CASSLELLVETQYF.

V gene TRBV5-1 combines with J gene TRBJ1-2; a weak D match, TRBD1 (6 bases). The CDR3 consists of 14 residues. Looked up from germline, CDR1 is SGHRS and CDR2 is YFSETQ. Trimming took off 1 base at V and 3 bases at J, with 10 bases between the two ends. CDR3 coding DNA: TGCGCCAGCAGCTTGCCCGACAGGTACTATGGCTACACCTTC. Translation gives CASSLPDRYYGYTF.

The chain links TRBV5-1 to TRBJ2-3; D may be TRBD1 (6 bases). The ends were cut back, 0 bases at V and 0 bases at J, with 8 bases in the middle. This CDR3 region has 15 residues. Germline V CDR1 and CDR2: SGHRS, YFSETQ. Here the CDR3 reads CASSLEGGSTDTQYF. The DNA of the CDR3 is TGCGCCAGCAGCTTGGAAGGGGGTAGCACAGATACGCAGTATTTT. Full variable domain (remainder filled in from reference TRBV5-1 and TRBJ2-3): KAGVTQTPRYLIKTRGQQVTLSCSPISGHRSVSWYQQTPGQGLQFLFEYFSETQRNKGNFPGRFSGRQFSNSRSEMNVSTLELGDSALYLCASSLEGGSTDTQYFGPGTRLTVL.

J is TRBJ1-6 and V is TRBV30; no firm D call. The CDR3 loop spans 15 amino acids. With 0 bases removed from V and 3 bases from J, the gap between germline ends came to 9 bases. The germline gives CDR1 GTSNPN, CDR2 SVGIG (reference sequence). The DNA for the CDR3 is TGTGCCTGGAGTGTACGACTGGACTATAATTCACCCCTCCACTTT. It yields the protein CAWSVRLDYNSPLHF. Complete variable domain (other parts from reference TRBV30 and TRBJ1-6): SQTIHQWPATLVQPVGSPLSLECTVEGTSNPNLYWYRQAAGRGLQLLFYSVGIGQISSEVPQNLSASRPQDRQFILSSKKLLLSDSGFYLCAWSVRLDYNSPLHFGNGTRLTVT.

The CDR3 DNA reads TGCGCCAGCAGCTTGGGGGGACAGTTGTTGGAGACCCAGTACTTC. This gives the protein CASSLGGQLLETQYF. The chain links TRBV5-1 to TRBJ2-5; 7 nucleotides match TRBD1. Per germline, CDR1 SGHRS and CDR2 YFSETQ. CDR3 length: 15 residues. With V trimmed by 0 bases and J by 5 bases, 7 bases remained unmatched.

CDR3 DNA: TGTGCCAGCAGTTACAACCTCGACAGGGGACACCGGGAGCTGTTTTTT. It yields the protein CASSYNLDRGHRELFF. This chain connects TRBV6-5 to TRBJ2-2; 8 nucleotides align to TRBD1. The V and J ends lost 2 bases and 9 bases, in that order; junction bases with no gene match: 11. The CDR3 is made up of 16 amino acids. CDR1 is MNHEY, CDR2 SVGAGI, per germline.

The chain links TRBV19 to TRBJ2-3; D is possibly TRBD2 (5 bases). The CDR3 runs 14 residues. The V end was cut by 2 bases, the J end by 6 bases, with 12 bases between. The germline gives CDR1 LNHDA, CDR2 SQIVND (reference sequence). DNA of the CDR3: TGTGCCAGTAGTATACCCTTCTTAGCGGATACGCAGTATTTT. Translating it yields CASSIPFLADTQYF.

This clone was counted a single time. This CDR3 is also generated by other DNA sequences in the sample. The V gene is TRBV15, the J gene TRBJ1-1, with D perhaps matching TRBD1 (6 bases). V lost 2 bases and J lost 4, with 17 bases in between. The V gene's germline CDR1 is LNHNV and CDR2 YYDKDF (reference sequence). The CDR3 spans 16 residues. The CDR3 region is CATSRSDRTVSTEAFF. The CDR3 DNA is TGTGCCACCAGCAGATCAGACCGGACAGTTAGCACTGAAGCTTTCTTT.

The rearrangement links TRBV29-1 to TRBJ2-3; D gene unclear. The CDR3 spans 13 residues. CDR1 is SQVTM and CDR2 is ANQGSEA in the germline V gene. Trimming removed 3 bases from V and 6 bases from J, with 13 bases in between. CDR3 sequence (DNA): TGCAGCGTTGAGGGCAGGTTCGCGGATACGCAGTATTTT. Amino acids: CSVEGRFADTQYF.

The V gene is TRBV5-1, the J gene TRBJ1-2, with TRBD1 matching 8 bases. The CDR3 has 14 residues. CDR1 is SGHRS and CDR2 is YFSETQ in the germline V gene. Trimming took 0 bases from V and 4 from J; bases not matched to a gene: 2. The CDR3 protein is CASSLAGGVYGYTF. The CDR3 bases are TGCGCCAGCAGCTTGGCAGGGGGCGTCTATGGCTACACCTTC.

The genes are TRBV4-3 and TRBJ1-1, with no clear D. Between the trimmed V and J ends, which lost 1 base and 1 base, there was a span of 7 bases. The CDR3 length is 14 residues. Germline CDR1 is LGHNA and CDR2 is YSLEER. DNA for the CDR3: TGCGCCAGCAGCCAAGGTAGCCAGAACACTGAAGCTTTCTTT. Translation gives CASSQGSQNTEAFF.